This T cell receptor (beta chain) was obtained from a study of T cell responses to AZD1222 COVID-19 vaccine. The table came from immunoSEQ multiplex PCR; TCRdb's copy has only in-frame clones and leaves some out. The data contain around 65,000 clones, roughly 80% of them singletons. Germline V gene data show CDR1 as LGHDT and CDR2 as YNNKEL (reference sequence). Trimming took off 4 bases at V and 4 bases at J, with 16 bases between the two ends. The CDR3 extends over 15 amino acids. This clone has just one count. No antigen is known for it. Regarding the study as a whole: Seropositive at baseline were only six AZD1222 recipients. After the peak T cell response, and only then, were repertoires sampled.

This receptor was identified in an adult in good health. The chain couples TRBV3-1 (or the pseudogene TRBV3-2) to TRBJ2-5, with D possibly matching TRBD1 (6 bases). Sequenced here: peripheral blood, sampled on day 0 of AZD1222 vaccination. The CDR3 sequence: CASSPRETGRETQYF. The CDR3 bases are TGTGCCAGCAGCCCCCGGGAAACAGGGAGAGAGACCCAGTACTTC.